This T cell receptor (beta chain) was observed in a study of blood T cell repertoires in COVID-19. The overall study: Samples representing acute and convalescent COVID-19 were sourced from the United States, Italy and Spain.

In the source study's methods: Amplifying reference gene primers gave estimates of nucleated cell counts. Sequenced by immunoSEQ multiplex PCR; TCRdb stores in-frame clones only, minus some. V and J calls and clone size are those listed in that table; D and trimming were worked out from the DNA. The repertoire holds about 74,000 clones, with 87% as singletons. V dropped 0 bases and J dropped 1 base, with 15 bases sitting between them. The CDR3 is 17 amino acids. In germline, CDR1 is SGDLS, CDR2 YYNGEE. Sequencing was performed on peripheral blood. The chain employs TRBV9 and TRBJ2-3, with a possible D match to TRBD1 (6 bases). The sequence came from a woman aged 80 or older with active or convalescent COVID-19. CDR3: CASSVGGGPGRTDTQYF. CDR3 nucleotides: TGTGCCAGCAGCGTAGGTGGGGGCCCGGGTCGCACAGATACGCAGTATTTT.